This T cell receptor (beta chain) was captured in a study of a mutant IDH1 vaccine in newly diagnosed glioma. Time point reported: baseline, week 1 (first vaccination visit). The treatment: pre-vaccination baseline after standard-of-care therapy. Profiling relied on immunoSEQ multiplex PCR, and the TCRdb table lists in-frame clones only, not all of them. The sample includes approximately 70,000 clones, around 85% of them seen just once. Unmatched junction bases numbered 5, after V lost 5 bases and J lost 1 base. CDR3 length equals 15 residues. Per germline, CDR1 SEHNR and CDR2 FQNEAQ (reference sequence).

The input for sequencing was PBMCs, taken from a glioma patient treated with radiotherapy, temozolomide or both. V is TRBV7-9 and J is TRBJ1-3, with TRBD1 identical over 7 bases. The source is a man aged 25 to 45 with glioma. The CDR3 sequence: CASSHPGGSGNTIYF. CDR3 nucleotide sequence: TGTGCCAGCAGCCATCCAGGGGGGTCTGGAAACACCATATATTTT.